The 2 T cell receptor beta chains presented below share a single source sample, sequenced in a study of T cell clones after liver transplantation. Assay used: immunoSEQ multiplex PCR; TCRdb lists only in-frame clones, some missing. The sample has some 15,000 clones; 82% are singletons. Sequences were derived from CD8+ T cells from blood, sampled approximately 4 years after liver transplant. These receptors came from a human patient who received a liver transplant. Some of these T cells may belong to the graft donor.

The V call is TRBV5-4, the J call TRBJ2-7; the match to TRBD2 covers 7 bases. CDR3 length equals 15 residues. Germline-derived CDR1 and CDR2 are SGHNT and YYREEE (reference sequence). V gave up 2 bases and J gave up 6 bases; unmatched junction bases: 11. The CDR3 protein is CASSLGGEGSREQYF. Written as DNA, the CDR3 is TGTGCCAGCAGCTTAGGAGGGGAGGGGTCCCGCGAGCAGTACTTC.

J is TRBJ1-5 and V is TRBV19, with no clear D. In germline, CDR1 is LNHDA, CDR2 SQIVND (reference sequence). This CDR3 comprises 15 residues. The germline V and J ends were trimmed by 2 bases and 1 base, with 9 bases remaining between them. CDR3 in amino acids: CASSIYHDSNQPQHF. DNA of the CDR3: TGTGCCAGTAGTATATATCACGACAGCAATCAGCCCCAGCATTTT.